The 28 T cell receptor beta chains reported below all come from one sample, sequenced in a study of graft-versus-host responses after intestinal transplantation (dated by TCRdb to the early 2020s). Intraepithelial and lamina propria lymphocytes were isolated from graft specimens using dithiothreitol, EDTA incubations and collagenase D digestion. Libraries were built with the immunoSEQ multiplex PCR assay. Imported from immuneACCESS, the table was reduced by TCRdb to in-frame sequences with V and J called. These copies leave out some clones; in studies compared against another copy, an unresolved V gene accounts for under half, and the cause of the remainder is not known. Recorded for this sample are over 7,500 clones; 60% to 80% of them occurred a single time. Together, the top ten hold about 9% of the sample. The sample in question was ileum tissue, obtained 450 to 480 days after transplant. The receptors were gathered from a human patient who received an intestinal transplant, so some T cells may come from the graft donor.

This clone is a singleton in its sample. The chain employs TRBV19 and TRBJ2-1, with D possibly matching TRBD2 (6 bases). The CDR3 length is 15 residues. In germline, CDR1 is LNHDA, CDR2 SQIVND (reference sequence). Trimming stripped 2 bases from V and 7 bases from J, with 15 bases between. Written as DNA, the CDR3 is TGTGCCAGTAGTATAAGGCGGGAATGGGTGAATGAGCAGTTCTTC. This gives the protein CASSIRREWVNEQFF. Complete variable domain (other parts from reference TRBV19 and TRBJ2-1): DGGITQSPKYLFRKEGQNVTLSCEQNLNHDAMYWYRQDPGQGLRLIYYSQIVNDFQKGDIAEGYSVSREKKESFPLTVTSAQKNPTAFYLCASSIRREWVNEQFFGPGTRLTVL.

The rearrangement uses TRBV5-5 and TRBJ1-4; D call uncertain. Germline CDR1 SGHKS, CDR2 YYEKEE (reference sequence). Trimming pared 2 bases from V and 8 bases from J, leaving 16 bases between. This CDR3 has 15 amino acids. For the CDR3, the DNA is TGTGCCAGCAGCTTATATGGGGAGGGCCGAGAAAAACTGTTTTTT. As protein: CASSLYGEGREKLFF. The full variable domain, completed using reference TRBV5-5 and TRBJ1-4, is DAGVTQSPTHLIKTRGQQVTLRCSPISGHKSVSWYQQVLGQGPQFIFQYYEKEERGRGNFPDRFSARQFPNYSSELNVNALLLGDSALYLCASSLYGEGREKLFFGSGTQLSVL.

In this sample, this clone turned up a few times. V gene TRBV7-2 combines with J gene TRBJ2-1; D remains unclear. Germline V gene data show CDR1 as SGHTA and CDR2 as FQGNSA. The V and J ends lost 2 bases and 4 bases respectively, with 3 bases between them. The CDR3 covers 12 residues. CDR3 bases: TGTGCCAGCAGCTTATCGTACAATGAGCAGTTCTTC. Its translation is CASSLSYNEQFF. The full variable domain, its missing parts supplied by reference TRBV7-2 and TRBJ2-1, is GAGVSQSPSNKVTEKGKDVELRCDPISGHTALYWYRQSLGQGLEFLIYFQGNSAPDKSGLPSDRFSAERTGGSVSTLTIQRTQQEDSAVYLCASSLSYNEQFFGPGTRLTVL.

The V and J genes are TRBV7-2 and TRBJ1-4; maybe TRBD1 (5 bases). Germline V gene data show CDR1 as SGHTA and CDR2 as FQGNSA. This CDR3 comprises 14 residues. Trimming cost V 1 base and J 6 bases, with 9 bases left between them. CDR3 sequence: CASSLGGWDEKLFF. In nucleotides, the CDR3 is TGTGCCAGCAGCTTAGGGGGGTGGGATGAAAAACTGTTTTTT.

J is TRBJ2-1 and V is TRBV14; TRBD2 matches at 15 bases. The CDR3 is made up of 17 amino acids. Germline V lookup: CDR1 SGHDN, CDR2 FVKESK. The V and J ends lost 4 bases and 7 bases, in that order; junction bases with no gene match: 8. The CDR3 DNA reads TGTGCCAGCAGCCCCCGGACTAGCGGGGGGGCTGGTAATGAGCAGTTCTTC. This codes for CASSPRTSGGAGNEQFF. Looking up the rest from reference TRBV14 and TRBJ2-1 gives the full variable domain: EAGVTQFPSHSVIEKGQTVTLRCDPISGHDNLYWYRRVMGKEIKFLLHFVKESKQDESGMPNNRFLAERTGGTYSTLKVQPAELEDSGVYFCASSPRTSGGAGNEQFFGPGTRLTVL.

The V gene is TRBV9, the J gene TRBJ1-6; unclear D gene. Germline V gene data show CDR1 as SGDLS and CDR2 as YYNGEE. This CDR3 is 16 amino acids long. Trimming took off 3 bases at V and 5 bases at J, with 15 bases between the two ends. CDR3 region: CASSAGLAGDNSPLHF. CDR3 bases: TGTGCCAGCAGCGCTGGATTAGCCGGGGATAATTCACCCCTCCACTTT.

This chain uses TRBV6-6 with TRBJ2-3, with D uncertain. The germline V gene encodes CDR1 MNHNY and CDR2 SVGAGI (reference sequence). The CDR3 length is 15 residues. The V end was cut by 2 bases, the J end by 5 bases, with 14 bases between. The CDR3 nucleotides are TGTGCCAGCAGTTACATCGGCATGGGTAAAGATACGCAGTATTTT. Amino acid sequence: CASSYIGMGKDTQYF.

The V gene is TRBV19, the J gene TRBJ1-1; 9 nucleotides agree with TRBD1. Germline V gene data show CDR1 as LNHDA and CDR2 as SQIVND (reference sequence). After removal of 7 bases from V and 0 bases from J, the junction contained 9 bases not matched to a gene. The CDR3 runs 16 residues. DNA for the CDR3: TGTGCCAGTAACAACGTGGACAGGGGAATGAACACTGAAGCTTTCTTT. This codes for CASNNVDRGMNTEAFF.

This clone showed up just a few times. The chain links TRBV7-2 to TRBJ1-4; D is uncertain. Germline assignment: CDR1 SGHTA and CDR2 FQGNSA. The CDR3 totals 16 residues. The germline V and J ends were trimmed by 5 bases and 0 bases, with 13 bases remaining between them. The CDR3, as DNA: TGTGCCAGCAGCCCGGACGGAACTGCAACTAATGAAAAACTGTTTTTT. Residues: CASSPDGTATNEKLFF.

The V and J genes are TRBV7-9 and TRBJ2-1; the D is unclear. Germline CDR1 SEHNR, CDR2 FQNEAQ (reference sequence). CDR3 length equals 15 residues. Between the trimmed V and J ends, which lost 1 base and 7 bases, there was a span of 14 bases. The CDR3 DNA reads TGTGCCAGCAGCTTAGGTGGCGGAGTAGGGAATGAGCAGTTCTTC. Translated: CASSLGGGVGNEQFF.

The J gene is TRBJ2-1, the V gene TRBV5-1; 11 nucleotides align to TRBD2. The CDR3 loop spans 18 amino acids. The J segment lost 4 bases and the V segment lost 2 bases, leaving 11 bases of the junction unmatched. The germline gives CDR1 SGHRS, CDR2 YFSETQ. CDR3 sequence reads: CASSLSPLAGGIYNEQFF. In DNA form, the CDR3 reads TGCGCCAGCAGCTTATCTCCTCTAGCGGGGGGAATTTACAATGAGCAGTTCTTC.

The chain joins TRBV6-1 to TRBJ1-4; tentative D call: TRBD1 (6 bases). Germline V lookup: CDR1 MNHNS, CDR2 SASEGT. The CDR3 runs to 15 residues. V lost 6 bases and J lost 8, with 19 bases in between. DNA for the CDR3: TGTGCCAGCAGCCCCAGGCAGGCAGGGGAAGAAAAACTGTTTTTT. It yields the protein CASSPRQAGEEKLFF.

The chain couples TRBV28 to TRBJ1-6, with 8 nucleotides matching TRBD1. Germline values: CDR1 MDHEN, CDR2 SYDVKM. The CDR3 extends over 15 amino acids. J gave up 4 bases and V 5 bases, and 4 bases lay outside the gene matches. As DNA, the CDR3 is TGTGCCAGCAGTCTACAGGGGGGGTATAATTCACCCCTCCACTTT. Protein product: CASSLQGGYNSPLHF.

This clone was counted a few times. CDR3 loop: CASSPQRAGSQETQYF. In nucleotides, the CDR3 is TGTGCCAGCTCACCCCAACGAGCGGGGAGCCAAGAGACCCAGTACTTC. V usage is TRBV18 and J usage is TRBJ2-5; 7 positions agree with TRBD2. V trimming: 3 bases; J trimming: 1 base; junction bases outside the gene matches: 8. Germline V gene sequence: CDR1 KGHSH, CDR2 LQKENI. The CDR3 consists of 16 residues.

This clone was seen a few times. The rearrangement links TRBV28 to TRBJ2-1; a possible D gene is TRBD2 (6 bases). The CDR3 is 16 amino acids. Germline CDR1 MDHEN, CDR2 SYDVKM. V was shortened by 5 bases and J by 9 bases, with 23 bases between the two germline ends. CDR3 loop: CASSEAGPRFGGEQFF. The CDR3 DNA reads as TGTGCCAGCAGTGAGGCGGGGCCGCGATTCGGAGGTGAGCAGTTCTTC.

The chain uses TRBV28 and TRBJ1-1; D is perhaps TRBD1 (6 bases). Trimming cost V 5 bases and J 2 bases, with 18 bases left between them. Germline-derived CDR1 and CDR2 are MDHEN and SYDVKM. The CDR3 has 16 residues. CDR3 DNA sequence: TGTGCCAGCAGTCTTTTAGGGGGTGGGTACAACACTGAAGCTTTCTTT. Translating gives CASSLLGGGYNTEAFF. Combining the CDR3 with reference TRBV28 and TRBJ1-1 gives the whole variable domain DVKVTQSSRYLVKRTGEKVFLECVQDMDHENMFWYRQDPGLGLRLIYFSYDVKMKEKGDIPEGYSVSREKKERFSLILESASTNQTSMYLCASSLLGGGYNTEAFFGQGTRLTVV.

V usage is TRBV5-1 and J usage is TRBJ2-7; D gene uncertain. The CDR3 is 12 amino acids. The V gene lost 7 bases and the J gene lost 6 bases, with 14 bases spanning the gap. Germline values: CDR1 SGHRS, CDR2 YFSETQ. The CDR3 nucleotides are TGCGCCAGCTCGCCAAACGGCCCCGAGCAGTACTTC. Protein product: CASSPNGPEQYF.

The V and J genes are TRBV9 and TRBJ2-1; TRBD2 matches 9 bases. Germline V lookup: CDR1 SGDLS, CDR2 YYNGEE. The CDR3 has 16 amino acids. V lost 3 bases and J lost 7; bases outside the gene matches: 11. Here the CDR3 DNA reads TGTGCCAGCAGCGATAGTCGGCGGGGGGGATGGAATGAGCAGTTCTTC. It encodes CASSDSRRGGWNEQFF.

The chain employs TRBV6-1 and TRBJ1-3; no definite D call. The CDR3 sequence is 15 residues long. From germline, CDR1 is MNHNS and CDR2 SASEGT. Trimming took off 2 bases at V and 0 bases at J, with 8 bases between the two ends. CDR3 in amino acids: CASSEYVASGNTIYF. Here the CDR3 DNA reads TGTGCCAGCAGTGAATACGTCGCCTCTGGAAACACCATATATTTT.

The chain has TRBV7-3 and TRBJ1-5; 8 bases agree with TRBD1. CDR3 length: 14 amino acids. V lost 4 bases to trimming and J lost 7 bases; unmatched junction nucleotides: 6. CDR1 and CDR2 (germline): SGHTA, FQGTGA. For the CDR3, the DNA is TGTGCCAGCAGCTGGGACAGGAATAAGCAGCCCCAGCATTTT. Translation: CASSWDRNKQPQHF.

This clone was seen a single time. J is TRBJ1-1 and V is TRBV28; D remains ambiguous. Germline V gene lookup returns CDR1 MDHEN and CDR2 SYDVKM. Trimming took 5 bases from V and 5 from J, leaving 18 bases between them. This CDR3 is 15 amino acids long. The CDR3 region is CASSAQAPGGTEAFF. CDR3 in DNA: TGTGCCAGCAGTGCCCAAGCTCCGGGCGGGACTGAAGCTTTCTTT.

The chain recombines TRBV25-1 with TRBJ2-3; D is unresolved. The germline CDR1 and CDR2 sequences are MGHDK and SYGVNS. The V and J ends lost 6 bases and 3 bases respectively, with 22 bases between them. CDR3 size: 17 residues. The chain's CDR3 is CASSPTFGEWVTDTQYF. In nucleotides, the CDR3 is TGTGCCAGCAGCCCAACATTCGGCGAGTGGGTTACAGATACGCAGTATTTT.

The CDR3 sequence: CASSSPGGSSGGPQETQYF. Written as DNA, the CDR3 is TGCGCCAGCAGCTCCCCCGGAGGGTCCAGCGGGGGGCCGCAAGAGACCCAGTACTTC. This chain links TRBV5-1 with TRBJ2-5; 9 nucleotides line up with TRBD2. CDR1 and CDR2 (germline): SGHRS, YFSETQ. The length of the CDR3 is 19 residues. V was pared by 3 bases and J by 2 bases, with 17 bases of the junction left unmatched.

The chain uses TRBV6-4 and TRBJ1-3; 8 bases align to TRBD1. CDR1 is MRHNA, CDR2 SNTAGT, per germline. The CDR3 covers 16 residues. V was pared by 5 bases and J by 2 bases, with 8 bases of the junction left unmatched. The DNA for the CDR3 is TGTGCCAGCAGTCCCGCTCAGACAGGGGCTGGAAACACCATATATTTT. It yields the protein CASSPAQTGAGNTIYF.

About this clone itself: Within the sample, other DNA sequences also encode this same CDR3. The chain combines TRBV11-2 with TRBJ2-1, with D unclear. Trimming removed 5 bases at V and 10 bases at J, with 9 bases between. Germline V gives CDR1 SGHAT, CDR2 FQNNGV. This CDR3 region has 11 residues. The chain's CDR3 is CASSPRREQFF. Here the CDR3 DNA reads TGTGCCAGCAGCCCTCGTCGGGAGCAGTTCTTC.

This clone was seen only a few times. The V gene is TRBV28, the J gene TRBJ2-1; 9 positions agree with TRBD2. Germline values: CDR1 MDHEN, CDR2 SYDVKM. Trimming took 6 bases from V and 4 from J; bases not matched to a gene: 7. The CDR3 is 15 amino acids. This CDR3 reads CASRDAGGPYNEQFF. In DNA, the CDR3 is TGTGCCAGCAGAGACGCGGGAGGGCCATACAATGAGCAGTTCTTC.

The chain carries TRBV4-1 and TRBJ2-3, with D maybe TRBD2 (6 bases). The CDR3 is 15 residues long. CDR1 and CDR2 from the germline V gene are MGHRA and YSYEKL. The V and J ends lost 0 bases and 4 bases respectively, with 11 bases between them. The CDR3 DNA follows: TGCGCCAGCAGCCAAGAAGGTTGGAGGGCAGATACGCAGTATTTT. Protein product: CASSQEGWRADTQYF.

The CDR3 region has the DNA TGTGCCAGCAGCTTGGGGGGCCAGGTAGGGTACGAGCAGTACTTC. Encoded protein: CASSLGGQVGYEQYF. J is TRBJ2-7 and V is TRBV5-4; D might be TRBD1 (5 bases). CDR3 length: 15 amino acids. Per the germline V gene, CDR1 is SGHNT and CDR2 is YYREEE (reference sequence). V was shortened by 0 bases and J by 4 bases, with 14 bases between the two germline ends.